The present entry profiles one T cell receptor beta chain with its context. The data derive from a study of T-cell reconstitution after alpha-beta-depleted transplantation in children. Trimming removed 7 bases from V and 0 bases from J, with 11 bases in between. Germline V CDR1 and CDR2: MNHNS, SASEGT. The CDR3 loop spans 14 amino acids. Unique molecular identifiers were incorporated into the prepared TCRbeta library. TCRdb reprocessed the PCR reads with MiXCR, giving one entry per CDR3 protein. The sample has 450,000 to 600,000 distinct CDR3 sequences; approximately 32% are singletons. The sequencing here drew on PBMCs from the stem cell graft donor, taken from the stem cell graft. The chain uses TRBV6-1 and TRBJ2-3; D gene ambiguous. This TCR was recovered from a human donor who donated a stem cell graft to a child with aplastic anemia. CDR3 sequence (DNA): TGTGCCAGCACCCTAGGTGGTAGCACAGATACGCAGTATTTT. It yields the protein CASTLGGSTDTQYF.